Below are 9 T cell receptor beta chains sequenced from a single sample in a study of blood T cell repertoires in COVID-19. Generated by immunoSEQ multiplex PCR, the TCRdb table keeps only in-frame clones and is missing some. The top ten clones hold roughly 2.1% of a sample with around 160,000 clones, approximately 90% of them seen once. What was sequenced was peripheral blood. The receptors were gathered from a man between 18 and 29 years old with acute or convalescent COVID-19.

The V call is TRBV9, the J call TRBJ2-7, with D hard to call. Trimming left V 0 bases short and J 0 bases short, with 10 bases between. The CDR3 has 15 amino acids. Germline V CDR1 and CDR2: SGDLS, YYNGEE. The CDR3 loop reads CASSVVETPSYEQYF. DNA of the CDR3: TGTGCCAGCAGCGTAGTAGAGACACCCTCCTACGAGCAGTACTTC.

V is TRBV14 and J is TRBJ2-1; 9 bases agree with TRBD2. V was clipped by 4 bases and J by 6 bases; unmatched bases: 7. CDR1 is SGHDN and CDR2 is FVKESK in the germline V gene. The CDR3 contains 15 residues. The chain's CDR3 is CASSLLVAGVNEQFF. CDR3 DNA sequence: TGTGCCAGCAGCCTCTTAGTAGCGGGAGTCAATGAGCAGTTCTTC.

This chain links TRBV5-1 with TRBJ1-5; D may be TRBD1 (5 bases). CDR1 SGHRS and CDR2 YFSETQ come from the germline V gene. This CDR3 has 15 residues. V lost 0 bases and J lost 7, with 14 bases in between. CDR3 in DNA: TGCGCCAGCAGCTTGGCCTTGGCGGAGGGGCAGCCCCAGCATTTT. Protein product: CASSLALAEGQPQHF.

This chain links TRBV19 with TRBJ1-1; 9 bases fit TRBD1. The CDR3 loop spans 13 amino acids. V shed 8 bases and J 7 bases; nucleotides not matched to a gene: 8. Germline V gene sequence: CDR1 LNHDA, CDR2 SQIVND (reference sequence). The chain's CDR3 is CASAAQGAGEAFF. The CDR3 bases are TGTGCCAGTGCGGCACAGGGGGCTGGTGAAGCTTTCTTT.

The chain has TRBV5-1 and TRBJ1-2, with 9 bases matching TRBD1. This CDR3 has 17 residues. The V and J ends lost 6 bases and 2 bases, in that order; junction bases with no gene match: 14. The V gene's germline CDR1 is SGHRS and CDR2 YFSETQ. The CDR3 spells CASNKLEPGQGNYGYTF. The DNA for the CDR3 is TGCGCCAGCAACAAGCTAGAACCGGGACAGGGAAACTATGGCTACACCTTC.

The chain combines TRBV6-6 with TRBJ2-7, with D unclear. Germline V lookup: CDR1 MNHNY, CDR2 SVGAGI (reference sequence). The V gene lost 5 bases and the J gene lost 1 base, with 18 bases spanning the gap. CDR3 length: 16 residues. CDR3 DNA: TGTGCCAGCAGTCCCCTTCAGAGGTCTCTATCCTACGAGCAGTACTTC. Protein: CASSPLQRSLSYEQYF.

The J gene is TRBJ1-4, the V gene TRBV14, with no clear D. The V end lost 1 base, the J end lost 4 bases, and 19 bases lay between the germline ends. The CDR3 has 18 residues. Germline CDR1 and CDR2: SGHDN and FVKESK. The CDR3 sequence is CASSQGSRGLGFNEKLFF. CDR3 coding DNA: TGTGCCAGCAGCCAAGGGTCAAGAGGCCTCGGGTTTAATGAAAAACTGTTTTTT.

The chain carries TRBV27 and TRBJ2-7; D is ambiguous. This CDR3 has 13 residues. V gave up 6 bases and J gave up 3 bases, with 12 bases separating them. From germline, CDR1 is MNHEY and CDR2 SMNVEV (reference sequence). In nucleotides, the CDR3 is TGTGCCAGCAGCCCCTTCTCTATCTACGAGCAGTACTTC. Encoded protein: CASSPFSIYEQYF.

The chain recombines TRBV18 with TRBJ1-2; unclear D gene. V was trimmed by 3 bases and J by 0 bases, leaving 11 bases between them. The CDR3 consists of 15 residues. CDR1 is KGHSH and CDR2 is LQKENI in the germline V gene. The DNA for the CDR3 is TGTGCCAGCTCACCGCCTCGAGGAGCTAACTATGGCTACACCTTC. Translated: CASSPPRGANYGYTF. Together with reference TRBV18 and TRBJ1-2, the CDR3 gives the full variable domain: NAGVMQNPRHLVRRRGQEARLRCSPMKGHSHVYWYRQLPEEGLKFMVYLQKENIIDESGMPKERFSAEFPKEGPSILRIQQVVRGDSAAYFCASSPPRGANYGYTFGSGTRLTVV.